This TCR beta chain was identified in a study of blood T cells in healthy people across ages. This clonotype has more than one count but fewer than ten. The CDR3 is 15 residues long. The germline CDR1 and CDR2 sequences are ENHRY and SYGVKD. The V end lost 8 bases, the J end lost 4 bases, and 20 bases lay between the germline ends. A second PCR of roughly 7 to 11 cycles used a sample-barcoded 5' primer and a J-beta primer mix. TCRdb re-called the 5' RACE reads through MiXCR, storing one row per CDR3 protein. The sample holds 1.6 million or so distinct CDR3 sequences, approximately 32% seen once. V usage is TRBV10-3 and J usage is TRBJ2-5; D unclear. The source material was blood. This receptor was obtained from a woman aged 25 to 39 in good health. The CDR3 DNA sequence: TGTGCCATCGGACCTTTCGGGTCCGGCCCAGAGACCCAGTACTTC. It specifies CAIGPFGSGPETQYF.